A selection of T cell receptor beta chains follows, all from one sample in a study of cytomegalovirus exposure and HLA in healthy donors. Only in-frame clones appear in the TCRdb table, and some are missing; sequencing was by immunoSEQ multiplex PCR. The table lists more than 95,000 clones, 78% of them singletons, with roughly 1.7% in the top ten. The sequencing sample was made of PBMCs. The source of these receptors is a woman aged 40 to 50 in good health and CMV-seronegative. CDR3s include the opening cysteine and the closing phenylalanine or tryptophan. A D gene is named only where the DNA matches it firmly. Clone sizes are given selectively: once, few, many, or a class where the clone is expanded.

d_gene	abundance	v_gene	j_gene	CDR3nt	CDR3aa
TRBD2	.	TRBV28	TRBJ2-7	TGTGCCAGCAGTTTCCCTAGGGGTGCGGGAGGGTTTGTCGAGCAGTACTTC	CASSFPRGAGGFVEQYF
.	.	TRBV2	TRBJ1-6	TGTGCCAGCAGTGAACAGGGCTTTAATTCACCCCTCCACTTT	CASSEQGFNSPLHF
TRBD2	.	TRBV7-9	TRBJ2-5	TGTGCCAGCAGCTACGAGAGGGGAGGGGAGACCCAGTACTTC	CASSYERGGETQYF
.	once	TRBV4-1	TRBJ2-7	TGCGCCAGCAGCCTAGTAGGGACTCTTCACGAGCAGTACTTC	CASSLVGTLHEQYF
.	.	TRBV27	TRBJ2-7	TGTGCCAGCAGTTTACGCGGGGCCCTCTACGAGCAGTACTTC	CASSLRGALYEQYF
.	.	TRBV6-5	TRBJ1-6	TGTGCCAGCAGTTACGGGGAAGGGGATAATTCACCCCTCCACTTT	CASSYGEGDNSPLHF
TRBD1	.	TRBV7-2	TRBJ2-7	TGTGCCAGCAGCCCTAGGGGTGGGACAGGGTCCTACGAGCAGTACTTC	CASSPRGGTGSYEQYF
.	once	TRBV7-9	TRBJ2-1	TGTGCCAGCAGCATCATTGGGGGGAGCTCCTACAATGAGCAGTTCTTC	CASSIIGGSSYNEQFF
TRBD2	.	TRBV5-1	TRBJ2-3	TGCGCCAGCAGCCCGGGAGCGGGAAGTGTGGCAGATACGCAGTATTTT	CASSPGAGSVADTQYF
.	.	TRBV28	TRBJ1-2	TGTGCCAGCAGAGATACAGCCATCTATGGCTACACCTTC	CASRDTAIYGYTF
TRBD2	.	TRBV10-3	TRBJ2-1	TGTGCCATCAGGGAGACCCGACTAGCTCGAAATGAGCAGTTCTTC	CAIRETRLARNEQFF
TRBD1	.	TRBV28	TRBJ2-7	TGTGCCAGCAGGCCGGGACAGAGCTCCTACGAGCAGTACTTC	CASRPGQSSYEQYF
.	.	TRBV19	TRBJ2-1	TGTGCCAGTACCCAAACCCAGCGAAGGTCATCACCGGGCAATGAGCAGTTCTTC	CASTQTQRRSSPGNEQFF
TRBD1	.	TRBV28	TRBJ2-5	TGTGCCAGCAGCAAGGGGACAGGGCTAAGGTGGGGAGAGACCCAGTACTTC	CASSKGTGLRWGETQYF
TRBD2	.	TRBV7-2	TRBJ2-7	TGTGCCAGCAGCCTAATTCCCGGGACTAGCGGAGAGGAGCAGTACTTC	CASSLIPGTSGEEQYF
TRBD1	.	TRBV18	TRBJ2-5	TGTGCCAGCTCACCACCTGAGGGGGCAAAGACCCAGTACTTC	CASSPPEGAKTQYF
TRBD1	.	TRBV5-1	TRBJ1-2	TGCGCCAGCAGCTTGACACAGGGGGCTCGTGGCTACACCTTC	CASSLTQGARGYTF
TRBD2	.	TRBV2	TRBJ2-7	TGTGCCAGCAGTGACTGGACTAGGGACTACGAGCAGTACTTC	CASSDWTRDYEQYF
.	.	TRBV19	TRBJ2-3	TGTGCCAGTAGTATATCCGGGGGTCTACGACTCACAGATACGCAGTATTTT	CASSISGGLRLTDTQYF
TRBD1	.	TRBV4-2	TRBJ1-1	TGTGCCAGCAGCCAAGTCTCCGGGACAGGGGACACTGAAGCTTTCTTT	CASSQVSGTGDTEAFF